Sequencing of this T cell receptor (beta chain) was carried out in a study of blood T cell repertoires in COVID-19. Study-wide context: From T cells, B-cell-depleted T cells, or PBMCs came the material, which was cDNA or gDNA.

As originally analysed: Nucleated cell counts were estimated from reference gene primer amplification. TCRdb's copy holds only in-frame clones and misses some; the assay was immunoSEQ multiplex PCR. V, J and clone size derive from that table, while D and trimming were established from the DNA sequence. This sample carries more than 25,000 clones, around 87% of them seen once, and the ten largest clones take approximately 8%. Trimming shortened V by 0 bases and J by 3 bases, and 5 bases separated the two germline ends. CDR1 and CDR2 (germline): SGHNT, YYREEE (reference sequence). This CDR3 contains 13 residues.

Sequencing used peripheral blood. This clonotype was sampled from a man aged 45-65 years with active COVID-19. The rearrangement joins TRBV5-4 to TRBJ2-3; D call uncertain. CDR3 sequence reads: CASSLVGTDTQYF. The DNA of the CDR3 is TGTGCCAGCAGCTTGGTCGGGACAGATACGCAGTATTTT.